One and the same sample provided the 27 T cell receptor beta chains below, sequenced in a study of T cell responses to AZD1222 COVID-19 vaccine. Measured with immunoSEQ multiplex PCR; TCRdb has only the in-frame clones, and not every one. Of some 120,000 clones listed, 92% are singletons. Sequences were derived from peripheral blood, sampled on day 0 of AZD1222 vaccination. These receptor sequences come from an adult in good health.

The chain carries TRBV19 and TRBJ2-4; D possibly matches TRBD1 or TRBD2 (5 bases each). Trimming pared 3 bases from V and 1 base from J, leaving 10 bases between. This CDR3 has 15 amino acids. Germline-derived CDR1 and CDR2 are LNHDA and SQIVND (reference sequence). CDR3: CASSMAWGAKNIQYF. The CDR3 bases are TGTGCCAGTAGTATGGCATGGGGGGCCAAAAACATTCAGTACTTC.

CDR3 protein: CASSFGGGPADTQYF. The CDR3 nucleotides are TGTGCCAGCAGCTTTGGGGGAGGGCCCGCAGATACGCAGTATTTT. The rearrangement links TRBV11-2 to TRBJ2-3; TRBD2 matches 7 bases. V lost 3 bases and J lost 4; bases outside the gene matches: 7. There are 15 residues in the CDR3. Germline V CDR1 and CDR2: SGHAT, FQNNGV.

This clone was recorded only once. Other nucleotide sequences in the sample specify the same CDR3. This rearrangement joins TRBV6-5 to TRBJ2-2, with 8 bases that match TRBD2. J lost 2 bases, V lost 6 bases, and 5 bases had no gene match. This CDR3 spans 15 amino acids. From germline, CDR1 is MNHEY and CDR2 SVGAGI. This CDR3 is CASRISGSNTGELFF. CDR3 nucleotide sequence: TGTGCCAGCAGAATAAGCGGGAGTAACACCGGGGAGCTGTTTTTT.

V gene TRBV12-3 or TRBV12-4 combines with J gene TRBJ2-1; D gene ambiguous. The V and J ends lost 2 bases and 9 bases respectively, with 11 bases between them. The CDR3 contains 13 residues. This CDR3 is CASSLFSDSEQFF. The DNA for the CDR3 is TGTGCCAGCAGTTTATTCTCGGATTCTGAGCAGTTCTTC.

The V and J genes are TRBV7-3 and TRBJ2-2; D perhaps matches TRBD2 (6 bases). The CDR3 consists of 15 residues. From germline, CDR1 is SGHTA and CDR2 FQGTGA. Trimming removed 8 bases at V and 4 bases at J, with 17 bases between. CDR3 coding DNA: TGTGCCAGCGCTGTGACGGGAGATGGCACCGGGGAGCTGTTTTTT. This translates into CASAVTGDGTGELFF.

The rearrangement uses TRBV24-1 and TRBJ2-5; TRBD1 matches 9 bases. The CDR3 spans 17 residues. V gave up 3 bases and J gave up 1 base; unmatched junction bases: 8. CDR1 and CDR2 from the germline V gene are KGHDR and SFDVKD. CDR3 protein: CATSDPRGQGRQETQYF. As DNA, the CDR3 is TGTGCCACCAGTGATCCGAGGGGACAGGGCCGCCAAGAGACCCAGTACTTC.

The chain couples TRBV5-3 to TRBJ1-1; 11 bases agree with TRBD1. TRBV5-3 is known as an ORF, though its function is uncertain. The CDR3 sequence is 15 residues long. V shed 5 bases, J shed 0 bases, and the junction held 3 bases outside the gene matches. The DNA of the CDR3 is TGTGCCAGAAGTTCGGACAGGGGGCTGAACACTGAAGCTTTCTTT. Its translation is CARSSDRGLNTEAFF.

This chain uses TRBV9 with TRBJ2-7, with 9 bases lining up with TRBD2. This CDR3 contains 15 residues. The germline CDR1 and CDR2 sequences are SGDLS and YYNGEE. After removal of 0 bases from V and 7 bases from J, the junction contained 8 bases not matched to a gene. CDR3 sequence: CASSVDAGGLNEQYF. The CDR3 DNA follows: TGTGCCAGCAGCGTAGACGCGGGAGGGCTTAATGAGCAGTACTTC.

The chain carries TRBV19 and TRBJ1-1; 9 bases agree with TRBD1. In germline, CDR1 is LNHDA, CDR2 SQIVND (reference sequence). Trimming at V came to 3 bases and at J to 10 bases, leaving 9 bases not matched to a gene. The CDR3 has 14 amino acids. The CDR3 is CASSIPRQGVRAFF. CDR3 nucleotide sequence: TGTGCCAGTAGTATCCCCAGACAGGGGGTACGAGCTTTCTTT.

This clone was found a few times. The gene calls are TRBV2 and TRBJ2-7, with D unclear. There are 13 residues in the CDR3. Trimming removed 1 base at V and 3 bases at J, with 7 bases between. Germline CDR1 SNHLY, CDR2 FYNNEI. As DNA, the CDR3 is TGTGCCAGCAGTGAAGGCGTCCGCTACGAGCAGTACTTC. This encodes CASSEGVRYEQYF.

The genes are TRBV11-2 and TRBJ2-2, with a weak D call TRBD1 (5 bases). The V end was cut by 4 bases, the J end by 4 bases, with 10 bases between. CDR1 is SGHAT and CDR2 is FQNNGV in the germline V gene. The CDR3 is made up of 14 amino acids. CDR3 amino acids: CASSSIQATGELFF. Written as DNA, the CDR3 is TGTGCCAGCAGCTCGATACAGGCCACCGGGGAGCTGTTTTTT. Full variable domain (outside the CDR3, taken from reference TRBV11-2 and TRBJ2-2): EAGVAQSPRYKIIEKRQSVAFWCNPISGHATLYWYQQILGQGPKLLIQFQNNGVVDDSQLPKDRFSAERLKGVDSTLKIQPAKLEDSAVYLCASSSIQATGELFFGEGSRLTVL.

Here the CDR3 reads CASGQTSGNTIYF. CDR3 in DNA: TGTGCCAGCGGACAGACCTCTGGAAACACCATATATTTT. V and J are TRBV28 and TRBJ1-3; a possible D gene is TRBD1 (6 bases). The CDR3 has 13 residues. Germline lookup yields CDR1 MDHEN and CDR2 SYDVKM. The V and J ends lost 8 bases and 0 bases respectively, with 8 bases between them.

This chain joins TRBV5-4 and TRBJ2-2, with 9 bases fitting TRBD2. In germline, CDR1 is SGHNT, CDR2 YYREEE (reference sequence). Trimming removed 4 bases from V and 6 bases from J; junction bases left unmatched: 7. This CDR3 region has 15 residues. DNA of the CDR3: TGTGCCAGCAGCCCCGGGACTAGCAGGTCCGGGGAGCTGTTTTTT. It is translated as CASSPGTSRSGELFF.

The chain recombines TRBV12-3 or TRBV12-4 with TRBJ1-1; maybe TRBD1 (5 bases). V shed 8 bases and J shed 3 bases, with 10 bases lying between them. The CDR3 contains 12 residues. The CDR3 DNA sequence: TGTGCCAGCGACGGGGCGTACACTGAAGCTTTCTTT. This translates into CASDGAYTEAFF.

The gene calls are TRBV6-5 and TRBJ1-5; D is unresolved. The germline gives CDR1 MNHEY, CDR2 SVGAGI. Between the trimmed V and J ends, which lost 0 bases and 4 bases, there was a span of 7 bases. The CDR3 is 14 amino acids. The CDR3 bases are TGTGCCAGCAGTTACTCGAATTCGAATCAGCCCCAGCATTTT. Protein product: CASSYSNSNQPQHF.

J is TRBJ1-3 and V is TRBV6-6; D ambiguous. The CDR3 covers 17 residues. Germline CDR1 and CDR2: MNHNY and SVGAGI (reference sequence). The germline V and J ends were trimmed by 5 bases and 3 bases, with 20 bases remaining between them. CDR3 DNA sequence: TGTGCCAGCAGTCCCTTACCTCTTATGGGGAGTGGAAACACCATATATTTT. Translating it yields CASSPLPLMGSGNTIYF.

The CDR3 protein is CASSRQASEAGELFF. CDR3 bases: TGTGCCAGCTCACGACAGGCCTCCGAAGCCGGGGAGCTGTTTTTT. V and J are TRBV18 and TRBJ2-2, with a tentative D call TRBD1 (6 bases). The germline CDR1 and CDR2 sequences are KGHSH and LQKENI. V lost 4 bases and J lost 6, with 15 bases in between. This CDR3 has 15 residues.

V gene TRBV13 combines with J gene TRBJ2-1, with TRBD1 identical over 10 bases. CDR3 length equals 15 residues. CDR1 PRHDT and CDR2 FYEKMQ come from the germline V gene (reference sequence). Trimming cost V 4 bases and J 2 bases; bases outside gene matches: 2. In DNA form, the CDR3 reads TGTGCCAGCAGCTCGACAGGGGGCGCCTACAATGAGCAGTTCTTC. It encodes CASSSTGGAYNEQFF.

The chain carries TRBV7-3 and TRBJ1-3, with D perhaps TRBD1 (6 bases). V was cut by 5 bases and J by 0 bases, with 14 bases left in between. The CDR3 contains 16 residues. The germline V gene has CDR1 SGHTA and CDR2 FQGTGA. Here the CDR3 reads CASSANRVTSGNTIYF. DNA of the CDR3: TGTGCCAGCAGCGCAAACAGGGTCACCTCTGGAAACACCATATATTTT.

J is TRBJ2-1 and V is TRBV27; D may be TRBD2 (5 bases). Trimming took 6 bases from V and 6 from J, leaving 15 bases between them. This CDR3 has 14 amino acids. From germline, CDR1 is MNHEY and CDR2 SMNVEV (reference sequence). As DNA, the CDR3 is TGTGCCAGCAGCCCCCGCCGGGGAACCAATGAGCAGTTCTTC. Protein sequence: CASSPRRGTNEQFF.

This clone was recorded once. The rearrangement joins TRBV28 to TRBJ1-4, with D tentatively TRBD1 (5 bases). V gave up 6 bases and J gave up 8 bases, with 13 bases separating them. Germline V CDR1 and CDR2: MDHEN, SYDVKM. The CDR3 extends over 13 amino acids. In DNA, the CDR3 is TGTGCCAGCAGGGGAGGGGTGGGGGAAAAACTGTTTTTT. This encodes CASRGGVGEKLFF.

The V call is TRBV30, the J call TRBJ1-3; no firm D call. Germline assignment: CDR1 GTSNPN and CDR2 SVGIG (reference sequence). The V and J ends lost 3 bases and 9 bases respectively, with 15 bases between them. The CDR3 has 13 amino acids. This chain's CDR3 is CAWSAKPRGTIYF. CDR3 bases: TGTGCCTGGAGCGCCAAACCCCGGGGCACCATATATTTT.

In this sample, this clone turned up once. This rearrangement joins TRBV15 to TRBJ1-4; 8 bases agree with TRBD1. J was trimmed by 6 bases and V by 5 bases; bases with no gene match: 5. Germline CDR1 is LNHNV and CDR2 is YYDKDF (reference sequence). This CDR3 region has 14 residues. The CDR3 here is CATSPRGPDEKLFF. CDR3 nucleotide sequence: TGTGCCACCAGCCCCAGGGGGCCCGATGAAAAACTGTTTTTT.

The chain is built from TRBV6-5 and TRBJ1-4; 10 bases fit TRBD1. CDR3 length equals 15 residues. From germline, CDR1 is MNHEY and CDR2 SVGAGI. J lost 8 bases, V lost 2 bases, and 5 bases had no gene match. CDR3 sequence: CASSYTGQGGEKLFF. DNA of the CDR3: TGTGCCAGCAGTTACACTGGACAGGGGGGGGAAAAACTGTTTTTT.

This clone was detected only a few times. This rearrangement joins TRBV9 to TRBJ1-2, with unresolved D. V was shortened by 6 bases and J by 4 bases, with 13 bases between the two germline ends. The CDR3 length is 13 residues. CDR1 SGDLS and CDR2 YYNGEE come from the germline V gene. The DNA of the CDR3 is TGTGCCAGCAAGGGAACCGGAAGCTATGGCTACACCTTC. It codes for CASKGTGSYGYTF.

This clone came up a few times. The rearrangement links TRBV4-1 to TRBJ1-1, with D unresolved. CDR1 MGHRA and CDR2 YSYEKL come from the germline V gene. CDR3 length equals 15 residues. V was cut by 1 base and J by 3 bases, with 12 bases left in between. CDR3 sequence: CASSQVGQSYTEAFF. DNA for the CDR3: TGCGCCAGCAGCCAAGTTGGGCAGAGCTACACTGAAGCTTTCTTT.

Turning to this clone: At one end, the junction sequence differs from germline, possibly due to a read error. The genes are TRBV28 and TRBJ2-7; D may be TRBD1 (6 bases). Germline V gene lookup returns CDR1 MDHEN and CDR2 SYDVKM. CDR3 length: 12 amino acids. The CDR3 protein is CASSLSGGYPTF. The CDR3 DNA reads TGTGCCAGCAGTTTATCTGGGGGCTACCCAACGTTC.